This section outlines one TCR beta chain sequence together with its context. The sample originates from a study of graft-versus-host responses after intestinal transplantation. The CDR3 is 17 residues long. Germline V gene sequence: CDR1 SGHRS, CDR2 YFSETQ. Here immunoSEQ multiplex PCR was the method, and the copy in TCRdb shows in-frame clones only, minus some. Counted here are about 54,000 clones, about 90% occurring once; the ten biggest clones make up approximately 5.1%. The chain combines TRBV5-1 with TRBJ2-3; 12 nucleotides agree with TRBD2. The sequencing used PBMCs, collected roughly 680 days after intestinal transplant. The TCR was taken from a human patient who received an intestinal transplant, so some T cells may come from the graft donor. CDR3 in DNA: TGCGCTACAAGCGAGACTAGCGGGGGCACAAGGACAGATACGCAGTATTTT. Amino acids: CATSETSGGTRTDTQYF.